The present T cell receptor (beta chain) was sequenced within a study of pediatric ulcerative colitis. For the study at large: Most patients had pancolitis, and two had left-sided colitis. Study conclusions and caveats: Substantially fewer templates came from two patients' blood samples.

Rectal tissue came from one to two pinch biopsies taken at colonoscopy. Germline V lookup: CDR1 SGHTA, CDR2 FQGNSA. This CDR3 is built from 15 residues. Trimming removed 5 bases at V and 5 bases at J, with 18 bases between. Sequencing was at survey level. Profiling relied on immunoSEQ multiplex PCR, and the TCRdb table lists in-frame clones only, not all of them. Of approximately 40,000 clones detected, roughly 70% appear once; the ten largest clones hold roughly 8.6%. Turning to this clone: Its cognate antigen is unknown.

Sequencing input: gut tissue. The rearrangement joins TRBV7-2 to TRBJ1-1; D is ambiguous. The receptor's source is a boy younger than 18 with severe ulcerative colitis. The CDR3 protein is CASSRPPAGRTEAFF. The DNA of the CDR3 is TGTGCCAGCAGCCGACCCCCCGCAGGCAGAACTGAAGCTTTCTTT. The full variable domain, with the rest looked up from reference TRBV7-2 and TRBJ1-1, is GAGVSQSPSNKVTEKGKDVELRCDPISGHTALYWYRQSLGQGLEFLIYFQGNSAPDKSGLPSDRFSAERTGGSVSTLTIQRTQQEDSAVYLCASSRPPAGRTEAFFGQGTRLTVV.